This passage covers 5 T cell receptor beta chains from one sample sequenced in a study of regulatory T cells in long-lasting Graves disease. Library construction for TCR beta used iRepertoire HTBI primers and Arm-PCR of CDR3 regions. TCRdb passed the multiplex PCR reads through MiXCR, listing each CDR3 protein once. The sample consists of around 250,000 distinct CDR3 sequences, approximately 20% of them appearing once. The time point denotes: newly diagnosed GD, antithyroid drugs for less than 3 months. PBMCs provided the RNA from which the TCR library was made. The same specimen was also included in a second study, on T cells in Graves' hyperthyroidism and ophthalmopathy.

This sample comprised peripheral blood mononuclear cells (PBMCs), obtained at new diagnosis, from a patient treated with antithyroid drugs. The receptors shown here come from a woman in her twenties or thirties with Graves disease.

Concerning this clonotype itself: A far larger clone is a single base away, which makes a read error likely. The chain couples TRBV7-9 to TRBJ2-5; 13 bases fit TRBD2. The CDR3 extends over 15 amino acids. Unmatched junction bases numbered 6, after V lost 8 bases and J lost 3 bases. Looked up from germline, CDR1 is SEHNR and CDR2 is FQNEAQ (reference sequence). The DNA of the CDR3 is TGTGCCAGCGGCTCAGGACTAGCGGGGGAAGAGACCCAGTACTTC. Residues: CASGSGLAGEETQYF.

The table lists this clonotype with many counts. The V call is TRBV29-1, the J call TRBJ2-7; the match to TRBD2 covers 7 bases. This CDR3 is 15 amino acids long. V dropped 3 bases and J dropped 1; count of bases not matched to a gene: 9. CDR1 and CDR2 (germline): SQVTM, ANQGSEA. The DNA for the CDR3 is TGCAGCGTTGAGGGTCCGGGGCGGGGGTCCTACGAGCAGTACTTC. It codes for CSVEGPGRGSYEQYF.

This clonotype has only a few counts. The V and J genes are TRBV27 and TRBJ1-3; maybe TRBD1 (5 bases). The germline V gene has CDR1 MNHEY and CDR2 SMNVEV (reference sequence). Between the trimmed V and J ends, which lost 6 bases and 2 bases, there was a span of 11 bases. The CDR3 covers 14 residues. CDR3 nucleotides: TGTGCCAGCAGCGGGACTGCCGCTGGAAACACCATATATTTT. This encodes CASSGTAAGNTIYF.

This clonotype was recorded many times. This chain joins TRBV7-9 and TRBJ1-5; no definite D call. V lost 5 bases and J lost 5, with 7 bases in between. Germline CDR1 is SEHNR and CDR2 is FQNEAQ (reference sequence). CDR3 length: 12 residues. The CDR3 DNA follows: TGTGCCAGCAGCGTAAGCGATCAGCCCCAGCATTTT. Translation gives CASSVSDQPQHF.

This clonotype occurred many times. The rearrangement joins TRBV6-1 to TRBJ1-2; TRBD1 agrees at 10 bases. Germline CDR1 reads MNHNS; CDR2 reads SASEGT. Losses at the gene ends were 4 bases for V and 0 bases for J; bases not matched to a gene: 2. This CDR3 contains 15 residues. The CDR3 here is CASSGQGATNYGYTF. CDR3 sequence (DNA): TGTGCCAGCAGTGGACAGGGGGCGACTAACTATGGCTACACCTTC.